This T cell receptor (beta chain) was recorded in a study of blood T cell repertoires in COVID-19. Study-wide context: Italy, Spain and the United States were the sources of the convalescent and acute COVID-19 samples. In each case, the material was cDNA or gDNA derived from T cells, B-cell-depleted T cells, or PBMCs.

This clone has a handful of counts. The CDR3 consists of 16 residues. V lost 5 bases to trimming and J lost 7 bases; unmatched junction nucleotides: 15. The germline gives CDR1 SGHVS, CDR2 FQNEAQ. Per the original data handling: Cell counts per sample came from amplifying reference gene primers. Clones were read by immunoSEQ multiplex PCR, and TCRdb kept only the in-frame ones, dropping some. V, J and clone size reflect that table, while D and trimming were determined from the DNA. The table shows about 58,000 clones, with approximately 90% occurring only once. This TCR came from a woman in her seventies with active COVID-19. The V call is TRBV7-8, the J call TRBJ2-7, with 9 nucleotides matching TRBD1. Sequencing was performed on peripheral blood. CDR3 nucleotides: TGTGCCAGCAGCCTCCGTTCGACAGGGGGGGCACGGGAGCAGTACTTC. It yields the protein CASSLRSTGGAREQYF.